What follows are 20 T cell receptor beta chains derived from one specimen sequenced in a study of a mutant IDH1 vaccine in newly diagnosed glioma. This sample's time point: week 23, last vaccination. Vaccine doses each comprised 300 ug of mutant IDH1 20-mer peptide, with topical imiquimod. Measured with immunoSEQ multiplex PCR; TCRdb has only the in-frame clones, and not every one. The table includes under 45,000 clones, 91% detected once. Their recognized antigens are unknown. Sequenced here: PBMCs, sampled from a glioma patient whose treatment included an IDH1 peptide vaccine. The receptors derive from a man between 45 and 60 years old with glioma.

V gene TRBV5-1 combines with J gene TRBJ1-1; the D is unclear. The CDR3 covers 16 residues. Germline V lookup: CDR1 SGHRS, CDR2 YFSETQ. Trimming removed 0 bases from V and 0 bases from J, with 12 bases in between. The CDR3 protein is CASSLVFNRMNTEAFF. CDR3 nucleotide sequence: TGCGCCAGCAGCTTGGTTTTTAATAGGATGAACACTGAAGCTTTCTTT.

The V gene is TRBV10-3, the J gene TRBJ2-3; D might be TRBD1 (6 bases). V lost 6 bases and J lost 6, with 10 bases in between. From germline, CDR1 is ENHRY and CDR2 SYGVKD. The CDR3 is made up of 12 amino acids. CDR3 protein: CAISGDRDTQYF. CDR3 coding DNA: TGTGCCATCAGCGGCGACAGGGATACGCAGTATTTT.

The V and J genes are TRBV4-2 and TRBJ2-5, with 11 bases aligning to TRBD2. J lost 5 bases, V lost 3 bases, and 5 bases had no gene match. Germline-derived CDR1 and CDR2 are LGHNA and YNFKEQ. This CDR3 has 15 amino acids. The CDR3 coding sequence is TGTGCCAGCAGCCATAGCGGGGGGGCTGGGGAGACCCAGTACTTC. It is translated as CASSHSGGAGETQYF.

The J gene is TRBJ1-4, the V gene TRBV5-1; weak D call: TRBD1 (5 bases). V was clipped by 0 bases and J by 6 bases, with 9 bases between them. The germline V gene has CDR1 SGHRS and CDR2 YFSETQ. The CDR3 covers 14 residues. The CDR3 DNA reads TGCGCCAGCAGCTTGGGCCAGGGTGATGAAAAACTGTTTTTT. This codes for CASSLGQGDEKLFF.

This chain links TRBV30 with TRBJ1-5; D is undetermined. The CDR3 length is 15 residues. Trimming cost V 0 bases and J 6 bases, with 15 bases left between them. Per germline, CDR1 GTSNPN and CDR2 SVGIG (reference sequence). For the CDR3, the DNA is TGTGCCTGGAGTGTCGGGCACTCGGGCGGTCAGCCCCAGCATTTT. Its protein is CAWSVGHSGGQPQHF.

The chain links TRBV27 to TRBJ2-6, with 9 positions matching TRBD1. V lost 5 bases, J lost 1 base, and 6 bases stayed unmatched. The CDR3 totals 17 residues. Germline CDR1 reads MNHEY; CDR2 reads SMNVEV (reference sequence). The chain's CDR3 is CASSPGQGLSGANVLTF. The CDR3 nucleotides are TGTGCCAGCAGTCCGGGACAGGGTCTATCTGGGGCCAACGTCCTGACTTTC.

J is TRBJ2-7 and V is TRBV7-2; maybe TRBD2 (5 bases). The CDR3 spans 15 residues. The V gene's germline CDR1 is SGHTA and CDR2 FQGNSA. V was trimmed by 7 bases and J by 1 base, leaving 17 bases between them. As DNA, the CDR3 is TGTGCCAGCACCACCTTGGGTCCGGGATCCTACGAGCAGTACTTC. Translated: CASTTLGPGSYEQYF.

Here the CDR3 DNA reads TGCGCCAGCGGCCGGGACACCACTAATGAAAAACTGTTTTTT. Translating it yields CASGRDTTNEKLFF. The rearrangement uses TRBV5-1 and TRBJ1-4; a weak D match, TRBD1 (6 bases). Germline CDR1 reads SGHRS; CDR2 reads YFSETQ. The CDR3 is 14 residues long. Trimming took 7 bases from V and 2 from J, leaving 12 bases between them. The full variable domain, rest sourced from reference TRBV5-1 and TRBJ1-4, is KAGVTQTPRYLIKTRGQQVTLSCSPISGHRSVSWYQQTPGQGLQFLFEYFSETQRNKGNFPGRFSGRQFSNSRSEMNVSTLELGDSALYLCASGRDTTNEKLFFGSGTQLSVL.

The CDR3 sequence: CASSERNPGETQYF. The DNA of the CDR3 is TGTGCCAGCAGTGAGAGGAACCCGGGGGAGACCCAGTACTTC. The V and J genes are TRBV2 and TRBJ2-5; tentatively, D is TRBD2 (5 bases). V gave up 3 bases and J gave up 5 bases, with 13 bases separating them. Germline assignment: CDR1 SNHLY and CDR2 FYNNEI. This CDR3 spans 14 amino acids.

This sequence joins TRBV5-1 and TRBJ1-2; tentative D call: TRBD1 (6 bases). In germline, CDR1 is SGHRS, CDR2 YFSETQ. Trimming pared 3 bases from V and 6 bases from J, leaving 18 bases between. This CDR3 is 15 amino acids long. CDR3 nucleotide sequence: TGCGCCAGCAGCTCTGTCGGGGGCAGGAGGGATGGCTACACCTTC. Its translation is CASSSVGGRRDGYTF.

V usage is TRBV5-1 and J usage is TRBJ1-1; TRBD1 matches at 7 bases. The germline V gene encodes CDR1 SGHRS and CDR2 YFSETQ. CDR3 length: 15 amino acids. J lost 1 base, V lost 1 base, and 4 bases had no gene match. CDR3 amino acids: CASSLTGTANTEAFF. DNA for the CDR3: TGCGCCAGCAGCTTGACCGGGACAGCGAACACTGAAGCTTTCTTT.

The gene calls are TRBV10-1 and TRBJ2-3, with D unresolved. Germline CDR1 and CDR2: WNHNN and SYGVQD (reference sequence). V was cut by 0 bases and J by 0 bases, with 7 bases left in between. The length of the CDR3 is 15 residues. CDR3 amino acids: CASSESIHSTDTQYF. DNA for the CDR3: TGCGCCAGCAGTGAGTCGATACACAGCACAGATACGCAGTATTTT.

The V gene is TRBV28, the J gene TRBJ2-7; D is perhaps TRBD1 (5 bases). The CDR3 totals 14 residues. Trimming took 1 base from V and 4 from J, leaving 11 bases between them. Germline-derived CDR1 and CDR2 are MDHEN and SYDVKM. The CDR3 DNA reads TGTGCCAGCAGTTTATTTCCCGGACAATACGAGCAGTACTTC. Translated: CASSLFPGQYEQYF.

The V and J genes are TRBV5-6 and TRBJ2-1, with a possible D match to TRBD2 (6 bases). V was clipped by 1 base and J by 5 bases, with 13 bases between them. The CDR3 extends over 15 amino acids. CDR1 is SGHDT, CDR2 YYEEEE, per germline. Written as DNA, the CDR3 is TGTGCCAGCAGCTTGCACGGGGGTTGGGACAATGAGCAGTTCTTC. Residues: CASSLHGGWDNEQFF. Complete variable domain (other parts from reference TRBV5-6 and TRBJ2-1): DAGVTQSPTHLIKTRGQQVTLRCSPKSGHDTVSWYQQALGQGPQFIFQYYEEEERQRGNFPDRFSGHQFPNYSSELNVNALLLGDSALYLCASSLHGGWDNEQFFGPGTRLTVL.

The rearrangement uses TRBV5-4 and TRBJ2-3; no firm D call. Per the germline V gene, CDR1 is SGHNT and CDR2 is YYREEE (reference sequence). There are 14 residues in the CDR3. Trimming removed 0 bases at V and 0 bases at J, with 5 bases between. The CDR3 sequence is CASSLVGSTDTQYF. CDR3 coding DNA: TGTGCCAGCAGCTTGGTGGGTAGCACAGATACGCAGTATTTT.

This clone was observed a handful of times. The chain carries TRBV5-6 and TRBJ1-3; D not resolved. Germline V lookup: CDR1 SGHDT, CDR2 YYEEEE. Trimming left V 4 bases short and J 0 bases short, with 14 bases between. This CDR3 spans 16 amino acids. CDR3 region: CASSTLTGYSGNTIYF. The CDR3 bases are TGTGCCAGCAGCACGCTGACGGGATACTCTGGAAACACCATATATTTT.

The chain joins TRBV19 to TRBJ2-7; 8 nucleotides align to TRBD1. The CDR3 has 15 amino acids. Germline V gene sequence: CDR1 LNHDA, CDR2 SQIVND (reference sequence). V lost 4 bases and J lost 2; bases outside the gene matches: 7. The CDR3 sequence: CASSTFDRGPYEQYF. CDR3 sequence (DNA): TGTGCCAGTAGTACGTTCGACAGGGGTCCCTACGAGCAGTACTTC.

The chain has TRBV5-1 and TRBJ1-1, with D possibly matching TRBD1 (5 bases). The CDR3 sequence is 15 residues long. Germline loops: CDR1 SGHRS, CDR2 YFSETQ. V was cut by 3 bases and J by 1 base, with 13 bases left in between. CDR3: CASSSTTGQNTEAFF. DNA of the CDR3: TGCGCCAGCAGCTCGACAACTGGACAGAACACTGAAGCTTTCTTT.

The V gene is TRBV2, the J gene TRBJ2-7; no clear D. Trimming left V 0 bases short and J 2 bases short, with 17 bases between. CDR1 and CDR2 from the germline V gene are SNHLY and FYNNEI. The CDR3 loop spans 17 amino acids. In nucleotides, the CDR3 is TGTGCCAGCAGTGAAGCGCTCCGGAATTCTTTTACCTACGAGCAGTACTTC. Its translation is CASSEALRNSFTYEQYF.

The chain employs TRBV29-1 and TRBJ2-7, with a possible D match to TRBD2 (6 bases). The CDR3 length is 13 residues. V shed 2 bases and J shed 5 bases, with 13 bases lying between them. In germline, CDR1 is SQVTM, CDR2 ANQGSEA. The CDR3 spells CSVERFGGNEQYF. The DNA for the CDR3 is TGCAGCGTTGAAAGGTTCGGGGGTAACGAGCAGTACTTC.